One and the same sample provided the 23 T cell receptor beta chains below, sequenced in a study of CD8 T cells in Susac syndrome. With random hexamers, 0.5 to 1 ug RNA was reverse transcribed. Each CDR3 protein is one row after TCRdb ran MiXCR on the immunoSEQ multiplex PCR reads. This table has around 200,000 distinct CDR3 sequences, 95% appearing once. Sequencing was carried out using CD4+ T cells from PBMCs. The receptors here all came from a human donor with Susac syndrome.

The table lists this clonotype with a count of one. The rearrangement uses TRBV15 and TRBJ2-1; 9 bases line up with TRBD2. This CDR3 contains 16 residues. V lost 2 bases to trimming and J lost 8 bases; unmatched junction nucleotides: 10. From germline, CDR1 is LNHNV and CDR2 YYDKDF (reference sequence). In DNA, the CDR3 is TGTGCCACCAGCAGATACCTAGCGGGAACCGGCGATGAGCAGTTCTTC. Protein sequence: CATSRYLAGTGDEQFF.

This clonotype was counted a few times. The CDR3 DNA is TGTGCCAGCACCAGACTAGCGGGGGGGTCCTACAATGAGCAGTTCTTC. Protein: CASTRLAGGSYNEQFF. The chain joins TRBV6-6 to TRBJ2-1, with 14 positions matching TRBD2. CDR1 MNHNY and CDR2 SVGAGI come from the germline V gene (reference sequence). V was pared by 7 bases and J by 1 base, with 3 bases of the junction left unmatched. The CDR3 covers 16 residues.

The sample holds one count of this clonotype. The chain is built from TRBV29-1 and TRBJ2-3, with TRBD2 matching over 7 bases. Trimming cost V 3 bases and J 2 bases; bases outside gene matches: 11. Germline V gene data show CDR1 as SQVTM and CDR2 as ANQGSEA. The CDR3 contains 16 residues. CDR3 in amino acids: CSVDRGVGGNTDTQYF. CDR3 coding DNA: TGCAGCGTTGATCGGGGGGTTGGCGGGAACACAGATACGCAGTATTTT.

The chain has TRBV5-1 and TRBJ2-5; 13 bases match TRBD2. CDR1 and CDR2 from the germline V gene are SGHRS and YFSETQ. The CDR3 spans 15 residues. The V segment lost 4 bases and the J segment 0 bases; nucleotides outside the gene matches: 0. CDR3 sequence: CASSTSGGDQETQYF. CDR3 nucleotide sequence: TGCGCCAGCAGCACTAGCGGGGGGGACCAAGAGACCCAGTACTTC.

The chain employs TRBV29-1 and TRBJ2-2; 7 nucleotides match TRBD1. This CDR3 spans 15 amino acids. The V and J ends lost 5 bases and 5 bases, in that order; junction bases with no gene match: 11. Germline values: CDR1 SQVTM, CDR2 ANQGSEA. The CDR3 is CSVRITGAGTGELFF. DNA of the CDR3: TGCAGCGTTCGAATAACAGGGGCTGGAACCGGGGAGCTGTTTTTT.

This clonotype was observed once. The gene calls are TRBV4-1 and TRBJ2-2; D is unclear. V lost 2 bases to trimming and J lost 1 base, with 8 bases between them. Germline V lookup: CDR1 MGHRA, CDR2 YSYEKL. CDR3 length equals 15 residues. CDR3 loop: CASSQPTRNTGELFF. CDR3 in DNA: TGCGCCAGCAGCCAACCTACGAGGAACACCGGGGAGCTGTTTTTT.

This CDR3 reads CSAFEQGRVTGELFF. DNA for the CDR3: TGCAGTGCTTTTGAACAGGGAAGAGTCACCGGGGAGCTGTTTTTT. The J gene is TRBJ2-2, the V gene TRBV20-1, with D possibly matching TRBD1 (6 bases). Germline CDR1 DFQATT, CDR2 SNEGSKA (reference sequence). This CDR3 region has 15 residues. V was trimmed by 5 bases and J by 4 bases, leaving 17 bases between them.

The chain recombines TRBV18 with TRBJ2-1, with D possibly TRBD2 on 6 matching bases. The CDR3 consists of 14 residues. V was shortened by 2 bases and J by 3 bases, with 8 bases between the two germline ends. Germline lookup yields CDR1 KGHSH and CDR2 LQKENI. CDR3 loop: CASSPAGIYNEQFF. CDR3 in DNA: TGTGCCAGCTCACCAGCGGGGATCTACAATGAGCAGTTCTTC.

The chain is built from TRBV28 and TRBJ1-4; TRBD1 aligns across 8 bases. The J segment lost 4 bases and the V segment lost 10 bases, leaving 8 bases of the junction unmatched. This CDR3 has 14 amino acids. CDR1 is MDHEN, CDR2 SYDVKM, per germline. The CDR3 is CAISSGQDNEKLFF. The CDR3 DNA is TGTGCCATCTCCTCGGGACAGGATAATGAAAAACTGTTTTTT.

The rearrangement uses TRBV3-1 and TRBJ2-4; no definite D call. The CDR3 is 13 amino acids. CDR1 and CDR2 from the germline V gene are LGHDT and YNNKEL (reference sequence). The germline V and J ends were trimmed by 1 base and 8 bases, with 9 bases remaining between them. CDR3 in amino acids: CASSQVASYIQYF. Here the CDR3 DNA reads TGTGCCAGCAGCCAAGTTGCTAGTTACATTCAGTACTTC.

V gene TRBV27 combines with J gene TRBJ1-5; tentatively, D is TRBD1 (6 bases). Per germline, CDR1 MNHEY and CDR2 SMNVEV (reference sequence). The CDR3 has 14 amino acids. Between the trimmed V and J ends, which lost 1 base and 5 bases, there was a span of 9 bases. Written as DNA, the CDR3 is TGTGCCAGCAGTTTATGGGCAGGGGATCAGCCCCAGCATTTT. It encodes CASSLWAGDQPQHF.

The rearrangement uses TRBV7-9 and TRBJ1-1, with unresolved D. The CDR3 runs to 14 residues. Germline V CDR1 and CDR2: SEHNR, FQNEAQ (reference sequence). The V end lost 9 bases, the J end lost 2 bases, and 16 bases lay between the germline ends. The CDR3 nucleotides read TGTGCCAGTAGAAAGGGTGGGGTCAACACTGAAGCTTTCTTT. It specifies CASRKGGVNTEAFF.

This sequence joins TRBV12-5 and TRBJ2-3; possibly TRBD1 or TRBD2 for D (5 bases each). The V and J ends lost 2 bases and 1 base respectively, with 10 bases between them. Germline V lookup: CDR1 LGHNT, CDR2 FRNRAP. The CDR3 is 15 residues long. DNA of the CDR3: TGTGCTAGTGGTTTGAGTTCGGGGCGCACAGATACGCAGTATTTT. As protein: CASGLSSGRTDTQYF.

This clonotype appeared a few times. The rearrangement joins TRBV11-2 to TRBJ2-5; 13 nucleotides align to TRBD2. With V trimmed by 5 bases and J by 0 bases, 3 bases remained unmatched. The CDR3 consists of 16 residues. Per germline, CDR1 SGHAT and CDR2 FQNNGV. The CDR3 DNA reads TGTGCCAGCAGCCGAGGACTAGCGGGGGACCAAGAGACCCAGTACTTC. Translation gives CASSRGLAGDQETQYF.

This chain's CDR3 is CASSPDSGASYEQYF. In DNA form, the CDR3 reads TGTGCCAGCAGCCCCGATAGCGGGGCCTCCTACGAGCAGTACTTC. The rearrangement joins TRBV7-2 to TRBJ2-7; 8 nucleotides match TRBD2. The ends lost 5 bases at V and 0 bases at J; junction bases unmatched: 6. There are 15 residues in the CDR3. Per germline, CDR1 SGHTA and CDR2 FQGNSA.

The chain couples TRBV28 to TRBJ2-3; D remains unclear. Trimming took 3 bases from V and 1 from J, leaving 8 bases between them. This CDR3 is built from 14 residues. Germline CDR1 is MDHEN and CDR2 is SYDVKM. In DNA form, the CDR3 reads TGTGCCAGCAGTTTGAACCCCGGCACAGATACGCAGTATTTT. The encoded protein is CASSLNPGTDTQYF. Combining the CDR3 with reference TRBV28 and TRBJ2-3 gives the whole variable domain DVKVTQSSRYLVKRTGEKVFLECVQDMDHENMFWYRQDPGLGLRLIYFSYDVKMKEKGDIPEGYSVSREKKERFSLILESASTNQTSMYLCASSLNPGTDTQYFGPGTRLTVL.

V gene TRBV29-1 combines with J gene TRBJ2-2, with TRBD1 matching 7 bases. CDR1 is SQVTM, CDR2 ANQGSEA, per germline. V was clipped by 4 bases and J by 5 bases; unmatched bases: 4. This CDR3 has 13 amino acids. The CDR3 reads CSVGRQGTGELFF. As DNA, the CDR3 is TGCAGCGTTGGGCGACAGGGAACCGGGGAGCTGTTTTTT.

As DNA, the CDR3 is TGTGCCAGCAGCCAACGCGACAGGGTCTACGAGCAGTACTTC. It yields the protein CASSQRDRVYEQYF. The chain is built from TRBV3-1 and TRBJ2-7, with 7 positions matching TRBD1. The ends lost 2 bases at V and 3 bases at J; junction bases unmatched: 4. The CDR3 consists of 14 residues. CDR1 LGHDT and CDR2 YNNKEL come from the germline V gene (reference sequence).

V usage is TRBV19 and J usage is TRBJ2-1, with D possibly called TRBD1 or TRBD2 (7 bases each). This CDR3 spans 14 amino acids. Trimming removed 7 bases at V and 7 bases at J, with 17 bases between. Germline-derived CDR1 and CDR2 are LNHDA and SQIVND (reference sequence). In DNA form, the CDR3 reads TGTGCCAGTACCCAGGGGGGGCGTGGGAATGAGCAGTTCTTC. It translates to CASTQGGRGNEQFF.

V and J are TRBV4-1 and TRBJ1-2; D perhaps matches TRBD1 (5 bases). The CDR3 spans 13 residues. In germline, CDR1 is MGHRA, CDR2 YSYEKL. V lost 3 bases, J lost 8 bases, and 13 bases lay in between. The CDR3 region is CASSQGGFEGYTF. In DNA, the CDR3 is TGCGCCAGCAGCCAGGGGGGATTCGAGGGCTACACCTTC.

This clonotype was recorded once. The chain carries TRBV9 and TRBJ2-7; 10 bases match TRBD1. The V segment lost 5 bases and the J segment 2 bases; nucleotides outside the gene matches: 7. Per the germline V gene, CDR1 is SGDLS and CDR2 is YYNGEE. This CDR3 comprises 15 residues. This CDR3 is CASSLGQGKTYEQYF. CDR3 in DNA: TGTGCCAGCAGTCTGGGACAGGGGAAAACCTACGAGCAGTACTTC. The complete variable domain, with remaining parts taken from reference TRBV9 and TRBJ2-7, reads DSGVTQTPKHLITATGQRVTLRCSPRSGDLSVYWYQQSLDQGLQFLIQYYNGEERAKGNILERFSAQQFPDLHSELNLSSLELGDSALYFCASSLGQGKTYEQYFGPGTRLTVT.

The chain joins TRBV20-1 to TRBJ2-3, with TRBD2 matching 8 bases. CDR1 and CDR2 (germline): DFQATT, SNEGSKA (reference sequence). This CDR3 is built from 15 residues. Trimming took 3 bases from V and 5 from J; bases not matched to a gene: 10. The CDR3 spells CSARFPGGAVDTQYF. CDR3 bases: TGCAGTGCTAGGTTCCCCGGGGGGGCCGTAGATACGCAGTATTTT.

This chain connects TRBV20-1 to TRBJ2-1; 8 nucleotides align to TRBD2. The junction had 8 bases not matched to a gene; V was cut back by 3 bases and J by 4 bases. Germline CDR1 is DFQATT and CDR2 is SNEGSKA (reference sequence). This CDR3 comprises 15 residues. DNA for the CDR3: TGCAGTGCTAGGGCAACTAGCGGTGATTACAATGAGCAGTTCTTC. Its translation: CSARATSGDYNEQFF.